This record concerns one TCR beta chain sequence. The antigen is not known. This entry belongs to a study of beta chain features in type 1 diabetes. Overall study: Across every sample, some 110 million sorted cells were examined in total.

Study-level points and caveats: A pattern of fewer insertions and more deletions at VDJ junctions was seen in type 1 diabetes patients.

Via CD45RO/CCR7/CD25/CD127/CD95/CD27, cells of the CD4+ naive, central memory, regulatory and stem cell-like memory subsets were sorted. TCRB transcripts that were expressed got sequenced, as all of the isolated RNA had been reverse transcribed. Reads from naive, central memory and regulatory T cell samples averaged about 3.8 million. The protocol was immunoSEQ multiplex PCR, while the TCRdb copy is restricted to in-frame clones and leaves out a portion. The sample lists some 200,000 clones; about 11% were seen once. V dropped 3 bases and J dropped 2 bases, with 9 bases sitting between them. The CDR3 length is 14 residues. CDR1 and CDR2 from the germline V gene are SGHDT and YYEEEE.

This receptor was identified in a man aged 18 to 29 in good health. The sample taken for sequencing was central memory CD4+ T cells from blood. This chain joins TRBV5-6 and TRBJ1-5; no clear D gene. The DNA of the CDR3 is TGTGCCAGCAGCTACTTCTTTGGCAATCAGCCCCAGCATTTT. This sequence encodes CASSYFFGNQPQHF.